Shown below are 31 T cell receptor beta chains from a single sample sequenced in a study of cytomegalovirus exposure and HLA in healthy donors. PCR amplification relied on 60 Vbeta primers (plus 13 Jbeta primers). Measured with immunoSEQ multiplex PCR; TCRdb has only the in-frame clones, and not every one. This table has about 160,000 clones, roughly 79% appearing once. Source material: PBMCs. Source of these receptors: a woman aged 45 to 65 in good health and CMV-seronegative.

This chain uses TRBV27 with TRBJ1-1, with 7 bases lining up with TRBD1. The germline V gene encodes CDR1 MNHEY and CDR2 SMNVEV (reference sequence). The CDR3 has 17 residues. The V and J ends lost 4 bases and 0 bases, in that order; junction bases with no gene match: 11. The CDR3 region has the DNA TGTGCCAGCAGTTCACCGACAGGGAAGAAAGTGAACACTGAAGCTTTCTTT. Amino acids: CASSSPTGKKVNTEAFF.

The J gene is TRBJ1-2, the V gene TRBV7-3, with 9 bases fitting TRBD1. The CDR3 is 14 amino acids. Trimming cost V 5 bases and J 8 bases; bases outside gene matches: 9. CDR1 SGHTA and CDR2 FQGTGA come from the germline V gene. In DNA form, the CDR3 reads TGTGCCAGCAGCGTACAGGGGGCGCATGGGGGCTACACCTTC. Its translation is CASSVQGAHGGYTF.

The rearrangement links TRBV2 to TRBJ1-6, with 7 bases that match TRBD1. Looked up from germline, CDR1 is SNHLY and CDR2 is FYNNEI. This CDR3 is built from 16 residues. The junction had 5 bases not matched to a gene; V was cut back by 6 bases and J by 0 bases. CDR3 in DNA: TGTGCCAGCAGGACAGGGTTGAGCTCCTATAATTCACCCCTCCACTTT. The encoded protein is CASRTGLSSYNSPLHF.

The rearrangement joins TRBV5-1 to TRBJ2-3; a weak D match, TRBD2 (6 bases). V shed 2 bases and J shed 2 bases, with 18 bases lying between them. CDR3 length: 17 amino acids. Per germline, CDR1 SGHRS and CDR2 YFSETQ. The DNA for the CDR3 is TGCGCCAGCAGCTTCATAGGAGGTAGCGGAAACACAGATACGCAGTATTTT. Residues: CASSFIGGSGNTDTQYF.

This chain joins TRBV7-9 and TRBJ2-7, with D perhaps TRBD2 (5 bases). Germline values: CDR1 SEHNR, CDR2 FQNEAQ (reference sequence). V lost 5 bases and J 3 bases, leaving 5 bases between the germline ends. The CDR3 runs to 11 residues. The CDR3 sequence is CASSEGYEQYF. DNA for the CDR3: TGTGCCAGCAGCGAGGGCTACGAGCAGTACTTC.

The genes are TRBV27 and TRBJ1-1; 7 nucleotides agree with TRBD1. This CDR3 region has 15 residues. Losses at the gene ends were 7 bases for V and 6 bases for J; bases not matched to a gene: 14. CDR1 and CDR2 (germline): MNHEY, SMNVEV (reference sequence). CDR3 DNA: TGTGCCAGCATCGTGATAGGGACAGCAAACGCTGAAGCTTTCTTT. Translated: CASIVIGTANAEAFF.

The J gene is TRBJ1-3, the V gene TRBV13; D gene ambiguous. V shed 6 bases and J shed 4 bases, with 13 bases lying between them. The CDR3 covers 14 residues. CDR1 is PRHDT, CDR2 FYEKMQ, per germline (reference sequence). CDR3 DNA sequence: TGTGCCAGCAGTCACACTCCACAGGGAAACACCATATATTTT. Its protein is CASSHTPQGNTIYF.

The CDR3 loop reads CASSYSSWEVYGYTF. The CDR3 region has the DNA TGTGCCAGCAGTTACTCTAGTTGGGAGGTCTATGGCTACACCTTC. This chain connects TRBV6-6 to TRBJ1-2; D gene uncertain. Germline loops: CDR1 MNHNY, CDR2 SVGAGI (reference sequence). This CDR3 comprises 15 residues. Between the trimmed V and J ends, which lost 0 bases and 4 bases, there was a span of 12 bases.

This sequence joins TRBV7-9 and TRBJ2-7; 7 nucleotides line up with TRBD2. The V gene's germline CDR1 is SEHNR and CDR2 FQNEAQ (reference sequence). This CDR3 is built from 12 residues. V lost 5 bases, J lost 5 bases, and 3 bases stayed unmatched. DNA for the CDR3: TGTGCCAGCAGCAGGACTAGTAACGAGCAGTACTTC. As protein: CASSRTSNEQYF. The full variable domain, rest sourced from reference TRBV7-9 and TRBJ2-7, is DTGVSQNPRHKITKRGQNVTFRCDPISEHNRLYWYRQTLGQGPEFLTYFQNEAQLEKSRLLSDRFSAERPKGSFSTLEIQRTEQGDSAMYLCASSRTSNEQYFGPGTRLTVT.

This sequence joins TRBV30 and TRBJ2-1; 8 bases line up with TRBD2. V dropped 0 bases and J dropped 2; count of bases not matched to a gene: 3. The germline gives CDR1 GTSNPN, CDR2 SVGIG (reference sequence). This CDR3 spans 15 amino acids. CDR3 region: CAWSVGSGAYNEQFF. The CDR3 region has the DNA TGTGCCTGGAGTGTAGGTAGCGGGGCCTACAATGAGCAGTTCTTC.

The chain joins TRBV18 to TRBJ2-2; D possibly corresponds to TRBD1 (6 bases). V lost 8 bases and J 6 bases, leaving 16 bases between the germline ends. CDR1 and CDR2 (germline): KGHSH, LQKENI. The CDR3 extends over 14 amino acids. CDR3 amino acids: CASLSGQRSGELFF. The CDR3 coding sequence is TGTGCCAGCCTCTCCGGACAGCGCTCCGGGGAGCTGTTTTTT. Full variable domain (outside the CDR3, taken from reference TRBV18 and TRBJ2-2): NAGVMQNPRHLVRRRGQEARLRCSPMKGHSHVYWYRQLPEEGLKFMVYLQKENIIDESGMPKERFSAEFPKEGPSILRIQQVVRGDSAAYFCASLSGQRSGELFFGEGSRLTVL.

V gene TRBV11-2 combines with J gene TRBJ2-1, with TRBD1 identical over 7 bases. CDR3 length: 14 residues. Germline lookup yields CDR1 SGHAT and CDR2 FQNNGV. Losses at the gene ends were 1 base for V and 6 bases for J; bases not matched to a gene: 3. In DNA, the CDR3 is TGTGCCAGCAGCTTAGGACAGGGCGGCAATGAGCAGTTCTTC. Translation gives CASSLGQGGNEQFF.

The CDR3 DNA reads TGTGCCAGCAGCCGGACAGGGGTTGGGGAAAAACTGTTTTTT. The encoded protein is CASSRTGVGEKLFF. The chain has TRBV7-2 and TRBJ1-4, with 9 nucleotides matching TRBD1. The ends lost 5 bases at V and 8 bases at J; junction bases unmatched: 6. CDR3 length equals 14 residues. Germline V gene data show CDR1 as SGHTA and CDR2 as FQGNSA.

V and J are TRBV19 and TRBJ2-5, with 7 bases aligning to TRBD2. This CDR3 is 14 amino acids long. CDR1 LNHDA and CDR2 SQIVND come from the germline V gene (reference sequence). The ends lost 3 bases at V and 2 bases at J; junction bases unmatched: 3. The CDR3 loop is CASSIYGGQETQYF. In nucleotides, the CDR3 is TGTGCCAGTAGTATTTACGGGGGGCAAGAGACCCAGTACTTC.

The CDR3 DNA follows: TGTGCCATCAGTCGGGGGGGTGTGCAGTACTTC. Encoded protein: CAISRGGVQYF. The chain joins TRBV10-3 to TRBJ2-7; TRBD2 aligns across 8 bases. The V and J ends lost 5 bases and 9 bases, in that order; junction bases with no gene match: 3. CDR3 length equals 11 residues. CDR1 and CDR2 from the germline V gene are ENHRY and SYGVKD.

The chain couples TRBV6-5 to TRBJ2-5; perhaps TRBD2 as D (6 bases). With 6 bases removed from V and 5 bases from J, the gap between germline ends came to 13 bases. Germline-derived CDR1 and CDR2 are MNHEY and SVGAGI. The CDR3 runs to 13 residues. This CDR3 is CASRAGFGETQYF. The CDR3 DNA follows: TGTGCCAGCAGGGCGGGATTTGGGGAGACCCAGTACTTC.

The chain links TRBV6-5 to TRBJ1-4; D remains ambiguous. CDR1 and CDR2 (germline): MNHEY, SVGAGI. Trimming shortened V by 6 bases and J by 4 bases, and 12 bases separated the two germline ends. This CDR3 spans 14 amino acids. The CDR3 nucleotides read TGTGCCAGCAGCGACCCACGGGGTAATGAAAAACTGTTTTTT. It yields the protein CASSDPRGNEKLFF.

The chain couples TRBV28 to TRBJ2-3; 7 bases fit TRBD2. Germline CDR1 reads MDHEN; CDR2 reads SYDVKM. The CDR3 has 16 amino acids. V trimming: 4 bases; J trimming: 0 bases; junction bases outside the gene matches: 7. Here the CDR3 reads CASSSPLADSTDTQYF. In DNA, the CDR3 is TGTGCCAGCAGTTCCCCCCTAGCGGATAGCACAGATACGCAGTATTTT.

This chain connects TRBV4-2 to TRBJ2-1; 9 bases match TRBD2. Germline trimming cut 1 base from V and 8 bases from J; bases unmatched to any gene: 6. Per the germline V gene, CDR1 is LGHNA and CDR2 is YNFKEQ. The CDR3 length is 15 residues. The CDR3 DNA reads TGTGCCAGCAGCCAAGGGCGGGGGGGCCCCGATGAGCAGTTCTTC. It codes for CASSQGRGGPDEQFF.

This clone was counted only a few times. The rearrangement links TRBV7-9 to TRBJ1-2; 9 nucleotides align to TRBD1. The length of the CDR3 is 15 residues. After removal of 5 bases from V and 7 bases from J, the junction contained 11 bases not matched to a gene. Germline CDR1 is SEHNR and CDR2 is FQNEAQ (reference sequence). CDR3 DNA sequence: TGTGCCAGCAGCCCAAAAGGACAGGGGAAGGGTGGCTACACCTTC. Protein: CASSPKGQGKGGYTF.

The chain uses TRBV19 and TRBJ1-5, with 9 positions matching TRBD1. With V trimmed by 7 bases and J by 5 bases, 15 bases remained unmatched. The CDR3 is made up of 17 amino acids. Looked up from germline, CDR1 is LNHDA and CDR2 is SQIVND (reference sequence). The CDR3: CASTITIARTGDQPQHF. CDR3 bases: TGTGCCAGTACCATAACTATCGCAAGGACAGGGGATCAGCCCCAGCATTTT.

This chain joins TRBV30 and TRBJ2-7; D perhaps matches TRBD1 (6 bases). The CDR3 extends over 13 amino acids. Deletions cut 8 bases from V and 2 bases from J, with 16 bases between. Germline lookup yields CDR1 GTSNPN and CDR2 SVGIG (reference sequence). The CDR3 here is CAGDLTGTYEQYF. In nucleotides, the CDR3 is TGTGCCGGCGACTTGACAGGTACCTACGAGCAGTACTTC. Looking up the rest from reference TRBV30 and TRBJ2-7 gives the full variable domain: SQTIHQWPATLVQPVGSPLSLECTVEGTSNPNLYWYRQAAGRGLQLLFYSVGIGQISSEVPQNLSASRPQDRQFILSSKKLLLSDSGFYLCAGDLTGTYEQYFGPGTRLTVT.

This clone came up once. The chain recombines TRBV7-2 with TRBJ2-7; 9 nucleotides match TRBD2. CDR1 and CDR2 from the germline V gene are SGHTA and FQGNSA. Trimming cost V 5 bases and J 2 bases; bases outside gene matches: 7. The CDR3 runs 15 residues. CDR3 in amino acids: CASSPVAGGAYEQYF. The CDR3 DNA reads TGTGCCAGCAGCCCCGTGGCGGGAGGGGCCTACGAGCAGTACTTC. Full variable domain (outside the CDR3, taken from reference TRBV7-2 and TRBJ2-7): GAGVSQSPSNKVTEKGKDVELRCDPISGHTALYWYRQSLGQGLEFLIYFQGNSAPDKSGLPSDRFSAERTGGSVSTLTIQRTQQEDSAVYLCASSPVAGGAYEQYFGPGTRLTVT.

The chain has TRBV6-5 and TRBJ2-5, with 8 bases fitting TRBD1. Germline loops: CDR1 MNHEY, CDR2 SVGAGI. After removal of 7 bases from V and 4 bases from J, the junction contained 11 bases not matched to a gene. CDR3 size: 15 residues. The CDR3 coding sequence is TGTGCCAGCACCATACAGGGGGTGGGGGGAGAGACCCAGTACTTC. Protein product: CASTIQGVGGETQYF.

This chain links TRBV6-4 with TRBJ2-3, with TRBD1 matching over 7 bases. Trimming took 6 bases from V and 5 from J; bases not matched to a gene: 11. The CDR3 is 15 residues long. The germline V gene encodes CDR1 MRHNA and CDR2 SNTAGT. The CDR3 coding sequence is TGTGCCAGCAGGAGGGAAGGGGGCGAGGGAGATACGCAGTATTTT. It translates to CASRREGGEGDTQYF.

The chain recombines TRBV11-3 with TRBJ2-2; 10 nucleotides align to TRBD2. Germline assignment: CDR1 SGHNT and CDR2 YENEEA. The CDR3 is 15 amino acids. Germline trimming cut 5 bases from V and 5 bases from J; bases unmatched to any gene: 5. CDR3: CASSLAGAGTGELFF. The CDR3 DNA sequence: TGTGCCAGCAGCCTAGCGGGAGCGGGGACCGGGGAGCTGTTTTTT.

This rearrangement joins TRBV28 to TRBJ1-5; the D gene is possibly TRBD1 (5 bases). The V and J ends lost 6 bases and 4 bases respectively, with 16 bases between them. Germline CDR1 is MDHEN and CDR2 is SYDVKM. The CDR3 covers 15 residues. The CDR3 nucleotides are TGTGCCAGCAGAGGAAATACAGGACCTAATCAGCCCCAGCATTTT. Protein sequence: CASRGNTGPNQPQHF.

The rearrangement joins TRBV7-2 to TRBJ2-7, with D perhaps matching TRBD2 (6 bases). Germline CDR1 reads SGHTA; CDR2 reads FQGNSA. V lost 4 bases and J lost 2, with 18 bases in between. CDR3 length equals 16 residues. CDR3 sequence: CASSYGRRETPYEQYF. The CDR3 region has the DNA TGTGCCAGCAGCTATGGCCGCCGGGAGACCCCCTACGAGCAGTACTTC.

The rearrangement links TRBV19 to TRBJ1-1; D is possibly TRBD1 (5 bases). Trimming stripped 5 bases from V and 11 bases from J, with 18 bases between. The length of the CDR3 is 13 residues. From germline, CDR1 is LNHDA and CDR2 SQIVND (reference sequence). This chain's CDR3 is CASSPERFQGAFF. As DNA, the CDR3 is TGTGCCAGTAGTCCGGAGAGGTTCCAGGGCGCTTTCTTT.

The rearrangement links TRBV9 to TRBJ2-7; tentatively, D is TRBD2 (5 bases). Germline loops: CDR1 SGDLS, CDR2 YYNGEE. Trimming cost V 1 base and J 7 bases, with 15 bases left between them. The CDR3 is 14 residues long. This CDR3 is CASSVRPLGVEQYF. CDR3 nucleotides: TGTGCCAGCAGCGTAAGACCACTAGGAGTTGAGCAGTACTTC.

This clone was seen just once. V is TRBV28 and J is TRBJ1-6, with 8 bases aligning to TRBD1. This CDR3 region has 17 residues. V was pared by 0 bases and J by 6 bases, with 7 bases of the junction left unmatched. CDR1 and CDR2 from the germline V gene are MDHEN and SYDVKM. The CDR3, as DNA: TGTGCCAGCAGTTTATGGATACAGGGGGTAGGTAATTCACCCCTCCACTTT. Translated: CASSLWIQGVGNSPLHF.